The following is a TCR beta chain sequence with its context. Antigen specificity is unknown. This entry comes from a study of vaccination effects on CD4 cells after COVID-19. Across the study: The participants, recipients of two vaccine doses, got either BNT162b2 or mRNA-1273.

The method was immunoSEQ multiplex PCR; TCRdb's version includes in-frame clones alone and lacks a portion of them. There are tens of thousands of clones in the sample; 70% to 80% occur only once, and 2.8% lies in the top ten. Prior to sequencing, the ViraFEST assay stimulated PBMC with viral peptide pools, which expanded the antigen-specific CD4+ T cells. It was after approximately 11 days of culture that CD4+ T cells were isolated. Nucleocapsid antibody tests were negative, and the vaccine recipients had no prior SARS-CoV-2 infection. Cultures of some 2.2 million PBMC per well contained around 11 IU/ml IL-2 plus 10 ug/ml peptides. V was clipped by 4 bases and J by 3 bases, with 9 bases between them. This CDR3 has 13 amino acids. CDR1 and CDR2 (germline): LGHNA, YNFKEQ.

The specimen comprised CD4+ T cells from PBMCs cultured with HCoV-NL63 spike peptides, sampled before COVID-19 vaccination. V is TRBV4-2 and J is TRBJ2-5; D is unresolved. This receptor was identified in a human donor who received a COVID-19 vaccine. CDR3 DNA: TGTGCCAGCAGCCTCCTTGGGGAAGAGACCCAGTACTTC. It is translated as CASSLLGEETQYF.